A single sample gave rise to the 18 T cell receptor beta chains below, sequenced in a study of blood T cell repertoires in COVID-19. Clones were read by immunoSEQ multiplex PCR, and TCRdb kept only the in-frame ones, dropping some. Here the sample spans 150,000 to 200,000 clones, approximately 80% being singletons. The sample taken for sequencing was peripheral blood. These receptors came from a woman aged 80 or over with COVID-19, enrolled during active disease.

V usage is TRBV10-3 and J usage is TRBJ2-7, with TRBD2 as a possible D gene (6 bases). Trimming took 11 bases from V and 5 from J, leaving 25 bases between them. There are 15 residues in the CDR3. The germline CDR1 and CDR2 sequences are ENHRY and SYGVKD. The CDR3 DNA reads TGTGCCTCGCGTGGGGAGGCTCTCCACAAAGACGAGCAGTACTTC. Translated: CASRGEALHKDEQYF.

The CDR3 reads CASSSRTSGTNEQFF. CDR3 DNA sequence: TGTGCCAGCAGTTCGCGGACTAGCGGGACCAATGAGCAGTTCTTC. The chain recombines TRBV27 with TRBJ2-1; 12 bases fit TRBD2. From germline, CDR1 is MNHEY and CDR2 SMNVEV (reference sequence). Unmatched junction bases numbered 4, after V lost 4 bases and J lost 6 bases. This CDR3 is 15 amino acids long.

This chain uses TRBV18 with TRBJ2-5, with 9 bases fitting TRBD1. The germline V gene has CDR1 KGHSH and CDR2 LQKENI. The CDR3 is made up of 14 amino acids. V shed 2 bases, J shed 5 bases, and the junction held 3 bases outside the gene matches. CDR3 in DNA: TGTGCCAGCTCACCAGGGACAGGGACCGAGACCCAGTACTTC. This gives the protein CASSPGTGTETQYF.

The V call is TRBV10-3, the J call TRBJ2-3, with TRBD1 identical over 7 bases. The CDR3 consists of 17 residues. Germline loops: CDR1 ENHRY, CDR2 SYGVKD. After removal of 6 bases from V and 0 bases from J, the junction contained 12 bases not matched to a gene. The CDR3 sequence is CAIRAWTGQRSTDTQYF. CDR3 nucleotides: TGTGCCATCAGGGCCTGGACGGGACAGAGAAGCACAGATACGCAGTATTTT.

This clone has just a few counts. This chain links TRBV2 with TRBJ1-2; 10 bases are shared with TRBD1. The germline V gene has CDR1 SNHLY and CDR2 FYNNEI. The V and J ends lost 4 bases and 3 bases, in that order; junction bases with no gene match: 2. This CDR3 is built from 14 residues. The CDR3 protein is CASSAGQGYYGYTF. In nucleotides, the CDR3 is TGTGCCAGCAGTGCGGGACAGGGGTACTATGGCTACACCTTC.

The chain combines TRBV5-6 with TRBJ2-2, with D possibly being TRBD2 (7 bases). The germline V gene has CDR1 SGHDT and CDR2 YYEEEE. V lost 5 bases and J lost 3, with 20 bases in between. The CDR3 has 17 amino acids. DNA of the CDR3: TGTGCCAGCAGTCCCCCGCCGGGGGGCGCGGACACCGGGGAGCTGTTTTTT. Translation: CASSPPPGGADTGELFF.

This chain connects TRBV19 to TRBJ1-1; TRBD1 matches at 7 bases. The CDR3 sequence is 14 residues long. V lost 5 bases to trimming and J lost 4 bases; unmatched junction nucleotides: 7. CDR1 and CDR2 from the germline V gene are LNHDA and SQIVND (reference sequence). CDR3 sequence reads: CASSLRGHGTEAFF. Written as DNA, the CDR3 is TGTGCCAGTAGTCTAAGGGGGCACGGCACTGAAGCTTTCTTT.

V usage is TRBV3-1 (or the pseudogene TRBV3-2) and J usage is TRBJ2-3, with 10 bases lining up with TRBD1. CDR1 LGHDT and CDR2 YNNKEL come from the germline V gene (reference sequence). J gave up 5 bases and V 4 bases, and 6 bases lay outside the gene matches. The CDR3 covers 15 residues. In nucleotides, the CDR3 is TGTGCCAGCAGCCCGACAGGGGGCCGAGAAGATACGCAGTATTTT. Translating gives CASSPTGGREDTQYF.

A few counts support this clone. The gene calls are TRBV5-1 and TRBJ2-1; D is undetermined. The CDR3 spans 14 residues. V gave up 0 bases and J gave up 4 bases, with 8 bases separating them. Looked up from germline, CDR1 is SGHRS and CDR2 is YFSETQ. The CDR3 DNA reads TGCGCCAGCAGCTTGGAGCACCAATACAATGAGCAGTTCTTC. Its translation is CASSLEHQYNEQFF.

The V gene is TRBV2, the J gene TRBJ2-1; 9 nucleotides match TRBD2. This CDR3 comprises 14 residues. In germline, CDR1 is SNHLY, CDR2 FYNNEI. V shed 10 bases, J shed 2 bases, and the junction held 6 bases outside the gene matches. The CDR3 DNA is TGTGCCACCGGGGCGGGAGGGCCCTACAATGAGCAGTTCTTC. Translating it yields CATGAGGPYNEQFF.

This rearrangement joins TRBV23-1 to TRBJ1-1; TRBD1 matches 9 bases. TRBV23-1 is treated as an ORF (open reading frame) with a function not yet certain. Trimming removed 4 bases from V and 4 bases from J; junction bases left unmatched: 4. The CDR3 is 14 residues long. Written as DNA, the CDR3 is TGCGCCAGCAGTCGGAGGACAGGGGCCACTGAAGCTTTCTTT. Its translation is CASSRRTGATEAFF.

The V gene is TRBV15, the J gene TRBJ2-5; tentatively, D is TRBD1 (6 bases). The CDR3 has 18 amino acids. V lost 0 bases, J lost 7 bases, and 24 bases lay in between. Germline CDR1 reads LNHNV; CDR2 reads YYDKDF (reference sequence). The CDR3 bases are TGTGCCACCAGCAGAGATGGACAGATTTGGCCAATCGGTCTGACCCAGTACTTC. Translation gives CATSRDGQIWPIGLTQYF. Full variable domain (remainder filled in from reference TRBV15 and TRBJ2-5): DAMVIQNPRYQVTQFGKPVTLSCSQTLNHNVMYWYQQKSSQAPKLLFHYYDKDFNNEADTPDNFQSRRPNTSFCFLDIRSPGLGDTAMYLCATSRDGQIWPIGLTQYFGPGTRLLVL.

This chain uses TRBV6-6 with TRBJ1-1; 11 nucleotides agree with TRBD1. The CDR3 length is 15 residues. From germline, CDR1 is MNHNY and CDR2 SVGAGI (reference sequence). V was clipped by 2 bases and J by 5 bases; unmatched bases: 4. CDR3 DNA: TGTGCCAGCAGTTACGGGACAGGGGGAATAACTGAAGCTTTCTTT. Its translation: CASSYGTGGITEAFF.

The V and J genes are TRBV9 and TRBJ1-1; no clear D. The V end lost 0 bases, the J end lost 1 base, and 7 bases lay between the germline ends. The CDR3 contains 14 residues. Looked up from germline, CDR1 is SGDLS and CDR2 is YYNGEE. The CDR3 protein is CASSVVASNTEAFF. CDR3 nucleotides: TGTGCCAGCAGCGTAGTTGCGTCGAACACTGAAGCTTTCTTT.

This clone was detected only a few times. V usage is TRBV10-2 and J usage is TRBJ1-6; D is unresolved. From germline, CDR1 is WSHSY and CDR2 SAAADI. V was pared by 7 bases and J by 8 bases, with 12 bases between. The CDR3 consists of 13 residues. The DNA of the CDR3 is TGCGCCAGCACCGCGGCGTTTGATTCACCCCTCCACTTT. Protein product: CASTAAFDSPLHF.

This sequence joins TRBV7-6 and TRBJ2-1, with a weak D call TRBD2 (6 bases). The CDR3 length is 15 residues. The V end lost 0 bases, the J end lost 2 bases, and 8 bases lay between the germline ends. Germline CDR1 and CDR2: SGHVS and FNYEAQ. The CDR3 loop reads CASSLAGGTYNEQFF. The CDR3 nucleotides read TGTGCCAGCAGCTTAGCCGGGGGAACCTACAATGAGCAGTTCTTC. Based on the CDR3 plus reference TRBV7-6 and TRBJ2-1, the full variable domain is GAGVSQSPRYKVTKRGQDVALRCDPISGHVSLYWYRQALGQGPEFLTYFNYEAQQDKSGLPNDRFSAERPEGSISTLTIQRTEQRDSAMYRCASSLAGGTYNEQFFGPGTRLTVL.

This clone was counted between two and nine times. The V call is TRBV5-6, the J call TRBJ1-2; D possibly corresponds to TRBD1 (5 bases). This CDR3 region has 16 residues. Trimming took 0 bases from V and 7 from J, leaving 19 bases between them. From germline, CDR1 is SGHDT and CDR2 YYEEEE. Here the CDR3 reads CASSLEGSGPYVGYTF. CDR3 coding DNA: TGTGCCAGCAGCTTGGAGGGGTCCGGGCCCTACGTTGGCTACACCTTC.

This chain joins TRBV4-1 and TRBJ2-3; 7 bases map to TRBD2. Germline CDR1 reads MGHRA; CDR2 reads YSYEKL. The length of the CDR3 is 17 residues. After removal of 0 bases from V and 1 base from J, the junction contained 7 bases not matched to a gene. This chain's CDR3 is CASSQEAGGSGTDTQYF. CDR3 coding DNA: TGCGCCAGCAGCCAAGAGGCCGGCGGGAGCGGCACAGATACGCAGTATTTT.